The T cell receptor (beta chain) described here comes from a study of T-cell memory formation after mild COVID-19 (dated by TCRdb to about 2021). Regarding the research as a whole: Most TCR sequence clusters were specific to one of the two donors. In a couple of donors, T-cell clones that expanded and contracted after mild COVID-19 were followed by sequencing TCRalpha and TCRbeta repertoires longitudinally. The cohort was made up of two young adult volunteers, one female and one male, who were previously healthy.

A few counts support this clonotype. It lacks a known antigen. Nothing much larger sits one base from this clone, and base qualities are not available. Sequencing used an Illumina NovaSeq 6000. Using 5'RACE with constant-segment primers, TCRalpha and TCRbeta cDNA libraries were constructed, with sample barcodes and unique molecular identifiers added in the process. Trizol reagent was used to extract RNA from every sample. Libraries were amplified in two PCR steps, with a second sample barcode and Illumina TruSeq adapters added in the second step. The libraries were sequenced on an Illumina NovaSeq using 2 x 150 bp paired-end reads. Per the source publication's procedure: The reads were demultiplexed and collapsed into UMI-guided consensus sequences using migec v1.2.7. Using mixcr v2.1.11, UMI consensuses were aligned to TRA and TRB V and J templates and then assembled into clonotypes. Clonotypes were classified as expanded or contracted when called significant by both edgeR and NoisET, with noise models trained on biological replicates. For edgeR calls, the cutoffs were a false discovery rate-adjusted p below 0.01 and a log2 fold-change threshold of 1. As an exploratory analysis of dynamics, max-normalized trajectories of the 1000 most abundant clonotypes were examined by PCA with hierarchical clustering. Each responding clone was given a CD4 or CD8 phenotype based on the CD4+ and CD8+ repertoires, which had been sequenced separately. TCRdb reworked the public reads: Q25 trimming with fastp, MiXCR clone assembly, productive beta chains retained. Duplicate CDR3 protein sequences are folded into a single record with the most common DNA and genes. The V and J calls were not made by the authors but by TCRdb's processing. Counted in this sample were 300,000 to 350,000 distinct CDR3 sequences; 15% to 20% of them appeared once. 20% to 25% of the sample belongs to the ten largest clones.

Beyond this particular receptor, the publication reports: The study included only a couple of mild cases, and larger cohorts that include severe cases with pre-infection samples were judged to be necessary. Contracting CD4+ clones were located mainly in the CM and EM memory subsets, whereas CD8+ clones were found to be enriched in EMRA. Balanced CD4/CD8 phenotypes were observed for clones contracting from day 15 to 85, whereas a bias towards CD4+ was observed for a second wave of clones expanding from day 15 to 37. Whether the second-wave clones peaking on day 37 were SARS-CoV-2 specific was not confirmed. Some responding clones were detected in pre-infection memory, which suggested that pre-existing cross-reactive memory T cells had joined the SARS-CoV-2 response.

Ficoll-Paque density gradient centrifugation was the method used to isolate PBMCs. Its CDR3 holds 16 amino acids, cysteine through phenylalanine. Kept here is only the CDR3 DNA, which spans 48 bases and is read in frame from base 1. V lost 1 base and J lost 8 bases, and the count of bases not matched to a germline gene is 7. CDR1 LGHNA and CDR2 YSLEER are derived from the germline V gene. The source of this sequence is a man younger than 30 who had mild COVID-19 (a few samples of this study predate the infection). The sample titles of this study are shuffled in the database, so cell type and time point are left out; the donor was told from shared clones. Source material: PBMCs or a T cell subset sorted from them (not recorded which). The sequence joins TRBV4-3 to TRBJ2-1, and 11 junctional nucleotides match TRBD1. CDR3 sequence: CASSQAGTGGWDEQFF. The nucleotide sequence reads as follows: TGCGCCAGCAGCCAAGCCGGGACAGGGGGGTGGGATGAGCAGTTCTTC.